This TCR beta chain was found in a study of human T cells and chemical hapten exposure. Background on the study: Once 0.01% DPC had been applied to the upper back by patch test, readings were taken at 6 days. Findings and caveats of the study: Unchanged with DPC sensitization were TCRs above 1 in 1000 frequency.

Original methodology: There were a median of approximately 96,000 TCRs per sample, with a range from roughly 20,000 to 750,000. MiXCR, run by TCRdb on the RACE reads, gives a single entry per CDR3 protein. The authors' filters were not applied to this entry. The sample shows tens of thousands of distinct CDR3 sequences, around 30% of them seen only once. This clonotype occurred a few times. Its antigen is unidentified. Regarding time point: patch test 1, 2 weeks after DPC sensitization. Treatment specified: therapeutic diphenylcyclopropenone sensitization with weekly scalp DPC. Alopecia patients between 18 and 70 years old and suitable for DPC were used as donors. The TCR originated in a man aged 40-49 years with alopecia areata. Some clones in this sample may be carry-over from other donors' samples. Sequencing used whole blood, obtained in connection with sensitization to the hapten diphenylcyclopropenone (DPC).

The CDR3 loop reads CASKRGLVPGELFF. The CDR3 nucleotides read TGTGCCAGCAAAAGGGGACTAGTTCCCGGGGAGCTGTTTTTT. V and J are TRBV6-2 or TRBV6-3 and TRBJ2-2, with 8 bases identical to TRBD2. The V gene end was trimmed by 7 bases and the J gene end by 6 bases; junction bases not matched to a gene: 7. Germline V gene data show CDR1 as MNHEY and CDR2 as SVGEGT. The CDR3 has 14 amino acids.